Listed below are T cell receptor beta chains from one sample, sequenced in a study of graft-versus-host responses after intestinal transplantation. Repertoires were generated with immunoSEQ multiplex PCR, while TCRdb's copy carries only in-frame clones and drops some. The sample lists roughly 28,000 clones, about 92% occurring once. The source was PBMCs, collected 66 days after intestinal transplant. These receptors all stem from a human patient who received an intestinal transplant, so some T cells may come from the graft donor. CDR3s include the opening cysteine and the closing phenylalanine or tryptophan. The D gene is left open where the match is weak. Clone size is given for some rows only: seen once, a few or many times, or a class if the clone is expanded.

d_call	j_call	v_call	clone_size	cdr3_nt	cdr3_aa
TRBD1	TRBJ1-1	TRBV19	NA	TGTGCCAGTGGACAGGGCCCGAACACTGAAGCTTTCTTT	CASGQGPNTEAFF
NA	TRBJ2-1	TRBV27	NA	TGTGCCAGCAGTGGGTTTCACAATGAGCAGTTCTTC	CASSGFHNEQFF
TRBD2	TRBJ2-1	TRBV4-1	NA	TGCGCCAGCAGCCCCCCACCTAGCGGGAGATACAATGAGCAGTTCTTC	CASSPPPSGRYNEQFF
NA	TRBJ2-7	TRBV4-3	NA	TGCGCCAGCAGCCAAGATCGTAGGGGTTCCTACGAGCAGTACTTC	CASSQDRRGSYEQYF
NA	TRBJ1-4	TRBV11-2	NA	TGTGCCAGCAGCTTAGCAGGGGTTGAAAAACTGTTTTTT	CASSLAGVEKLFF
NA	TRBJ1-2	TRBV7-6	NA	TGTGCCAGCAGCTTAGAAACAGGGAATTTGGATGGCTACACCTTC	CASSLETGNLDGYTF
NA	TRBJ2-2	TRBV2	NA	TGTGCCAGCAGTGAAGCTGGACTGGGAGCCAACACCGGGGAGCTGTTTTTT	CASSEAGLGANTGELFF
NA	TRBJ2-7	TRBV9	NA	TGTGCCAGCAGCGTAGGAGAGGGGAACGAGCAGTACTTC	CASSVGEGNEQYF
NA	TRBJ2-7	TRBV27	NA	TGTGCCAGCAGCACAGACAGGCGGAGCTCCTACGAGCAGTACTTC	CASSTDRRSSYEQYF
TRBD2	TRBJ2-1	TRBV30	NA	TGTGCCTATAGGACTAGCGGGACTTCCTACAATGAGCAGTTCTTC	CAYRTSGTSYNEQFF
TRBD2	TRBJ2-5	TRBV27	NA	TGTGCCAGCAGTTTAAGACTAGCGGGGGGGCCAGAGACCCAGTACTTC	CASSLRLAGGPETQYF
TRBD1	TRBJ1-2	TRBV6-5	NA	TGTGCCAGCAGTTCGGACAGGGGGCCCTATGGCTACACCTTC	CASSSDRGPYGYTF
NA	TRBJ2-7	TRBV30	NA	TGTGCCTGGAGTGTGGACAGCTCCTACGAGCAGTACTTC	CAWSVDSSYEQYF
TRBD2	TRBJ2-7	TRBV11-3	NA	TGTGCCAGCAGCCCACTGGGGGGGGGTTCAGACTACGAGCAGTACTTC	CASSPLGGGSDYEQYF
NA	TRBJ2-3	TRBV7-6	NA	TGTGCCAGCAGCCGGCACCCTAGAGATACGCAGTATTTT	CASSRHPRDTQYF
NA	TRBJ2-3	TRBV28	NA	TGTGCCAGCAGATTGGACAGTAGCACAGATACGCAGTATTTT	CASRLDSSTDTQYF
TRBD1	TRBJ1-2	TRBV7-2	NA	TGTGCCAGCAGCCCGCGCAGGACAGGGGGCTGGGGCTACACCTTC	CASSPRRTGGWGYTF
TRBD1	TRBJ1-6	TRBV27	NA	TGTGCCAGCAGTGGACAGGGCGCGTCACCCCTCCACTTT	CASSGQGASPLHF
TRBD2	TRBJ2-2	TRBV13	NA	TGTGCCAGCACCAGCACTAGCGGGAGGGCCAAAGCCGGGGAGCTGTTTTTT	CASTSTSGRAKAGELFF
TRBD1	TRBJ1-4	TRBV4-1	NA	TGCGCCAGCAGCCGAGTAGCTACCCGGGACAGGGACGAAAAACTGTTTTTT	CASSRVATRDRDEKLFF
TRBD2	TRBJ2-6	TRBV7-2	NA	TGTGCCAGCAGCCAGCGGGGGGCCCTCTCTGGGGCCAACGTCCTGACTTTC	CASSQRGALSGANVLTF
NA	TRBJ2-1	TRBV9	NA	TGTGCCAGCAGCGAGGAGAGCTCCTACAATGAGCAGTTCTTC	CASSEESSYNEQFF
TRBD1	TRBJ2-3	TRBV11-2	once	TGTGCCAGCACCCCGGGACAGAGCACAGATACGCAGTATTTT	CASTPGQSTDTQYF
NA	TRBJ2-5	TRBV2	NA	TGTGCCAGCACCCAGTCAGGGACCCAGTACTTC	CASTQSGTQYF
TRBD2	TRBJ2-5	TRBV27	NA	TGTGCCAGCCTAGCTGCTGGCGGGGGGCCCGGAGAGACCCAGTACTTC	CASLAAGGGPGETQYF
NA	TRBJ2-7	TRBV5-5	NA	TGTGCCAGCAGCTGGACCTTTAGGGAGCAGTACTTC	CASSWTFREQYF
TRBD1	TRBJ2-2	TRBV6-1	NA	TGTGCCAGCAGCGACAGGGGGCTAGGCGGGGAGCTGTTTTTT	CASSDRGLGGELFF
NA	TRBJ2-5	TRBV9	NA	TGTGCCAGCAGTGATGGACTTGAAGAGACCCAGTACTTC	CASSDGLEETQYF
NA	TRBJ1-6	TRBV6-4	NA	TGTGCCAGCAGTGACAGGGATAATTCACCCCTCCACTTT	CASSDRDNSPLHF
NA	TRBJ2-7	TRBV30	NA	TGTGCCTGGGGGGACACCACCTACGAGCAGTACTTC	CAWGDTTYEQYF
NA	TRBJ1-4	TRBV9	NA	TGTGCCAGCAGCGCGGGGGGCTATGAAAAACTGTTTTTT	CASSAGGYEKLFF
NA	TRBJ2-7	TRBV30	NA	TGTGCCTGGGATAGGATCTCCTACGAGCAGTACTTC	CAWDRISYEQYF
NA	TRBJ2-7	TRBV27	NA	TGTGCCAGCAGGGATAGGGGCTCCTACGAGCAGTACTTC	CASRDRGSYEQYF
NA	TRBJ2-7	TRBV13	NA	TGTGCCAGCAGCTTAGGACGCACAGGAGACGAGCAGTACTTC	CASSLGRTGDEQYF
NA	TRBJ1-2	TRBV7-9	NA	TGTGCCAGCAGCTTACACTATGGCTACACCTTC	CASSLHYGYTF
TRBD1	TRBJ2-7	TRBV5-5	NA	TGTGCCAGCAGCTACGACAGGGACTACGAGCAGTACTTC	CASSYDRDYEQYF